The sequence of this TCR beta chain was determined in a study of cytomegalovirus exposure and HLA in healthy donors. Findings and caveats of the study: V- and J-gene trimming of TCR beta was linked (in a later analysis) to a missense DCLRE1C variant.

This PCR relied on a set of 60 Vbeta primers and 13 Jbeta primers. Original data processing: Unique TCR beta chains totaled roughly 80 million in a later count, with approximately 11 million of them shared. Only in-frame clones appear in the TCRdb table, and some are missing; sequencing was by immunoSEQ multiplex PCR. D and trimming were read from the DNA, whereas the V and J calls and clone size are those reported in that table. The repertoire holds 95,000 to 150,000 clones, with around 81% as singletons. All the people who gave samples were healthy bone marrow donors. Donors had nominal health at sampling but likely had unrecorded immune exposures. As to this clone: Its target is unknown.

Germline loops: CDR1 SEHNR, CDR2 FQNEAQ (reference sequence). This CDR3 comprises 13 residues. V was trimmed by 5 bases and J by 5 bases, leaving 9 bases between them. The TCR originated in a middle-aged woman in good health and CMV-seronegative. The chain combines TRBV7-9 with TRBJ2-2; D is uncertain. Sequencing was done on a sample of PBMCs. The CDR3 sequence is CASSNSETGELFF. The CDR3, as DNA: TGTGCCAGCAGCAACAGTGAGACCGGGGAGCTGTTTTTT.